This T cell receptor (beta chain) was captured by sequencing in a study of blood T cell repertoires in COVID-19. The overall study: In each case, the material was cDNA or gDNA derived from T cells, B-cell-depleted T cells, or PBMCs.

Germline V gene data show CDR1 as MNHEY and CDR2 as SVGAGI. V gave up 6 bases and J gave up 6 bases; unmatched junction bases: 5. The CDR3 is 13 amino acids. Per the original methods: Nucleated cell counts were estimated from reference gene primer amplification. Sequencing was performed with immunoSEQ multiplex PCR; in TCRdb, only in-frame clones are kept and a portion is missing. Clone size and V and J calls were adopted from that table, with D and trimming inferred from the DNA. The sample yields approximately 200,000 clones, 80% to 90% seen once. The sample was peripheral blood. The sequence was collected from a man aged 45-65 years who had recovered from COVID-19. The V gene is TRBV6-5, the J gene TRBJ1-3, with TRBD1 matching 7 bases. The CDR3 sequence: CASRTGYANTIYF. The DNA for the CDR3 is TGTGCCAGCAGGACAGGGTATGCAAACACCATATATTTT.